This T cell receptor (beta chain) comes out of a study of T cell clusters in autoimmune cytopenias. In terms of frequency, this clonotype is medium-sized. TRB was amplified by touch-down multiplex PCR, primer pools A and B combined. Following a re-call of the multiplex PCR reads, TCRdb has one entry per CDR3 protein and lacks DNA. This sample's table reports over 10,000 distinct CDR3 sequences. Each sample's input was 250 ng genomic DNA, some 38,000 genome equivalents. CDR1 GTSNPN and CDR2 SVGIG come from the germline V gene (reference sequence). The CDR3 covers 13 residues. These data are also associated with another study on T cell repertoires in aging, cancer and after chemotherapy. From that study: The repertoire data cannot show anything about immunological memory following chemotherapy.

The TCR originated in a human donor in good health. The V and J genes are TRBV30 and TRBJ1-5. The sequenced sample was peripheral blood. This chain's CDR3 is CAWSIAGNQPQHF.